Listed below are T cell receptor beta chains from one sample, sequenced in a study of blood T cell repertoires in COVID-19. Profiled with immunoSEQ multiplex PCR; TCRdb holds only in-frame clones, not every one. The sample includes about 270,000 clones, 88% of them seen just once. Sequenced sample: PBMCs or T cells enriched from blood (not recorded which). The receptors come from a woman aged 25 to 45 who had recovered from COVID-19. Each CDR3 is given with its conserved first and last residue. The D gene is left open where the match is weak. Where a row states a size, it is once, few, many or the class of an expanded clone; other rows omit it.

V gene,clone size,J gene,D gene,CDR3 protein,CDR3 DNA
TRBV19,-,TRBJ1-1,-,CASSIPLGGNTEAFF,TGTGCCAGTAGCATCCCCTTGGGAGGGAACACTGAAGCTTTCTTT
TRBV28,-,TRBJ2-7,-,CASSLRIRPITYEQYF,TGTGCCAGCAGTTTACGGATCAGGCCTATTACCTACGAGCAGTACTTC
TRBV7-2,-,TRBJ2-3,TRBD1,CASSLNPRGDTQYF,TGTGCCAGCAGCTTAAACCCCAGGGGGGATACGCAGTATTTT
TRBV14,-,TRBJ2-5,TRBD1,CASSPGQVWETQYF,TGTGCCAGCAGCCCCGGACAGGTTTGGGAGACCCAGTACTTC
TRBV7-2,-,TRBJ2-7,TRBD2,CASSLFKLAVGEQYF,TGTGCCAGCAGCTTATTTAAACTAGCGGTCGGCGAGCAGTACTTC
TRBV5-5,-,TRBJ1-6,-,CASSPNLSPLHF,TGTGCCAGCAGCCCAAATTTGTCACCCCTCCACTTT
TRBV19,-,TRBJ2-7,TRBD1,CASSPGTGNYEQYF,TGTGCCAGTAGTCCGGGGACAGGGAACTACGAGCAGTACTTC
TRBV10-3,-,TRBJ2-1,TRBD2,CATYSGRARHNEQFF,TGTGCCACCTATAGCGGGAGGGCCCGCCACAATGAGCAGTTCTTC
TRBV24-1,-,TRBJ2-3,-,CATSDLRGTSSTDTQYF,TGTGCCACCAGTGATTTGCGGGGGACTTCTAGCACAGATACGCAGTATTTT
TRBV5-3,once,TRBJ2-7,-,CARSLEFRGYEQYF,TGTGCCAGAAGCTTGGAATTTCGGGGGTACGAGCAGTACTTC
TRBV7-2,-,TRBJ2-5,TRBD1,CASSLRGRGRETQYF,TGTGCCAGCAGCCTAAGGGGAAGGGGGCGGGAGACCCAGTACTTC
TRBV3-1/TRBV3-2,once,TRBJ1-4,TRBD1,CASSRFSGTGDEKLFF,TGTGCCAGCAGCCGCTTCTCGGGGACAGGGGATGAAAAACTGTTTTTT
TRBV7-9,-,TRBJ1-2,-,CASSQWTTSPSWDGYTF,TGTGCCAGCAGCCAATGGACTACGAGCCCGTCTTGGGATGGCTACACCTTC
TRBV19,once,TRBJ2-3,-,CASIGRGDTQYF,TGTGCCAGTATAGGCAGGGGTGATACGCAGTATTTT
TRBV5-1,-,TRBJ2-2,TRBD1,CASSLGGGQAGELFF,TGCGCCAGCAGCTTGGGAGGGGGCCAGGCCGGGGAGCTGTTTTTT
TRBV24-1,-,TRBJ2-7,TRBD2,CATSGGGYEQYF,TGTGCCACCAGTGGGGGGGGCTACGAGCAGTACTTC
TRBV5-1,-,TRBJ2-7,TRBD2,CASSFSRGEQYF,TGCGCCAGCAGCTTTTCGCGGGGGGAGCAGTACTTC
TRBV27,-,TRBJ2-1,TRBD2,CASSALAGGPFDEQFF,TGTGCCAGCAGTGCGTTAGCGGGAGGGCCTTTCGATGAGCAGTTCTTC
TRBV7-3,-,TRBJ2-1,-,CASSFERPGNEQFF,TGTGCCAGCAGCTTTGAAAGGCCAGGCAATGAGCAGTTCTTC
TRBV11-3,-,TRBJ1-2,TRBD1,CASSPGTGKGYTF,TGTGCCAGCAGCCCCGGGACAGGGAAGGGCTACACCTTC
TRBV5-1,once,TRBJ2-1,TRBD2,CASSLGAGGTYNEQFF,TGCGCCAGCAGCTTAGGAGCGGGGGGAACCTACAATGAGCAGTTCTTC
TRBV24-1,-,TRBJ2-5,TRBD1,CATSEDSDRGVETQYF,TGTGCCACCAGTGAAGACTCCGACAGGGGGGTAGAGACCCAGTACTTC
TRBV29-1,-,TRBJ1-2,TRBD1,CSVTQPGQGAGGYTF,TGCAGCGTGACGCAACCGGGACAGGGGGCTGGAGGCTACACCTTC
TRBV28,-,TRBJ1-1,-,CASRTGTTEAFF,TGTGCCAGCCGTACAGGGACCACTGAAGCTTTCTTT
TRBV7-9,-,TRBJ1-1,TRBD1,CASSWCIRDRGLCTEAFF,TGTGCCAGCAGCTGGTGTATCCGGGACAGGGGGCTTTGCACTGAAGCTTTCTTT
TRBV30,-,TRBJ1-1,-,CAWSVLGPRGTEAFF,TGTGCCTGGAGTGTACTAGGTCCTCGGGGAACTGAAGCTTTCTTT
TRBV6-5,-,TRBJ1-5,-,CASRTQGPQPQHF,TGTGCCAGCAGAACCCAGGGGCCTCAGCCCCAGCATTTT
TRBV2,-,TRBJ1-2,-,CASSESGPNYGYTF,TGTGCCAGCAGTGAATCAGGGCCGAACTATGGCTACACCTTC
TRBV7-9,-,TRBJ2-1,TRBD2,CASSLERDSNEQFF,TGTGCCAGCAGCTTGGAGCGGGATAGCAATGAGCAGTTCTTC
TRBV5-1,-,TRBJ1-2,TRBD1,CASSLGTGGWYGYTF,TGCGCCAGCAGCTTGGGGACAGGGGGTTGGTATGGCTACACCTTC
TRBV13,-,TRBJ2-5,TRBD2,CASSLRLAEREETQYF,TGTGCCAGCAGCCTACGACTAGCGGAGCGGGAAGAGACCCAGTACTTC
TRBV5-1,-,TRBJ2-7,TRBD2,CASSIGVAGGRVLYEQYF,TGCGCCAGCAGCATCGGGGTAGCGGGAGGGAGGGTCTTGTACGAGCAGTACTTC
TRBV19,-,TRBJ1-2,TRBD1,CASSMRTGEYNYGYTF,TGTGCCAGTAGTATGCGGACAGGGGAATATAACTATGGCTACACCTTC
TRBV3-1/TRBV3-2,-,TRBJ2-7,TRBD2,CASSRSTSGDRHEQYF,TGTGCCAGCAGCCGATCGACTAGCGGAGATCGCCACGAGCAGTACTTC